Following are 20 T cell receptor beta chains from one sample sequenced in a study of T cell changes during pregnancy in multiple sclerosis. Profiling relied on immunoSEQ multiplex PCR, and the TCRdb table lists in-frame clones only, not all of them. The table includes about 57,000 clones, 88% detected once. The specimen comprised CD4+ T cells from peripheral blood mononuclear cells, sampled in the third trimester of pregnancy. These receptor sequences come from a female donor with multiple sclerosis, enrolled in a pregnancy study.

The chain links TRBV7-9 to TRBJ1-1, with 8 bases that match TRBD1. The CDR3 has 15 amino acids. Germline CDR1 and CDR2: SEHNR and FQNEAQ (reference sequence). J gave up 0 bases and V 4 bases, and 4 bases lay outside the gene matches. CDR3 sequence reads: CASSWGTGLNTEAFF. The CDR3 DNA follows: TGTGCCAGCAGCTGGGGGACAGGTTTGAACACTGAAGCTTTCTTT.

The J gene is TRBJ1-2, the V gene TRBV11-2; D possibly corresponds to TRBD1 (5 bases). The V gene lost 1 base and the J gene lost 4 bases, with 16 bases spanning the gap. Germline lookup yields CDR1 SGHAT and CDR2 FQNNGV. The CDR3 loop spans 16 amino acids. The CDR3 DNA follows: TGTGCCAGCAGCTTAGCCGGGACGGAGGGTGGCTATGGCTACACCTTC. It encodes CASSLAGTEGGYGYTF.

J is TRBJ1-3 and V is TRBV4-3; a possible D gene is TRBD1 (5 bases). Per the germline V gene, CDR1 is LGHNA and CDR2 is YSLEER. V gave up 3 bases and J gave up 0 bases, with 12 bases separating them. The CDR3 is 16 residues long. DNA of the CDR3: TGCGCCAGCAGCCAGGATAAAGGGGCCTCTGGAAACACCATATATTTT. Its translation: CASSQDKGASGNTIYF.

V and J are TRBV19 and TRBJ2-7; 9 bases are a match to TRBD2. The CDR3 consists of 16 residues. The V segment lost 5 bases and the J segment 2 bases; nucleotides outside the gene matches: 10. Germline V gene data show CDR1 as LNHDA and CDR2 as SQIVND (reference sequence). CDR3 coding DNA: TGTGCCAGTAGTTCCCTTGGGCGGGGGGGCGCCTACGAGCAGTACTTC. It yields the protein CASSSLGRGGAYEQYF.

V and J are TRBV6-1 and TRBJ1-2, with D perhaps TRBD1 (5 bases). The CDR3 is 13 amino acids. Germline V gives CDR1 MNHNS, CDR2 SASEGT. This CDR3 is CAGAFSYNYGYTF. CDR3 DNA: TGTGCTGGGGCATTTTCATATAACTATGGCTACACCTTC.

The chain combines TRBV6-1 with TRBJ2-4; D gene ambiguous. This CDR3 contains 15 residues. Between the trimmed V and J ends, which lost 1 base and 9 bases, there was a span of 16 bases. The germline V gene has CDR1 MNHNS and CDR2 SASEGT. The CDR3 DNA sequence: TGTGCCAGCAGTGAAGTAACCAGCGCCAGCAGCATTCAGTACTTC. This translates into CASSEVTSASSIQYF.

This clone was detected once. DNA for the CDR3: TGTGCCAGCAGCAAATTAGCGGGAGTCTACAATGAGCAGTTCTTC. Translated: CASSKLAGVYNEQFF. The rearrangement joins TRBV7-8 to TRBJ2-1; 9 nucleotides match TRBD2. CDR1 is SGHVS and CDR2 is FQNEAQ in the germline V gene. CDR3 length: 15 residues. V was clipped by 5 bases and J by 3 bases; unmatched bases: 5.

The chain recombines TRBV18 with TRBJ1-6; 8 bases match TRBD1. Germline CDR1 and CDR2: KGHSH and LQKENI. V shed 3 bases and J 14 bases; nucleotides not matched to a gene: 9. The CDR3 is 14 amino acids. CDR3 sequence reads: CASSPDRVEGTLHF. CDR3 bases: TGTGCCAGCTCACCGGACAGGGTTGAGGGCACCCTCCACTTT.

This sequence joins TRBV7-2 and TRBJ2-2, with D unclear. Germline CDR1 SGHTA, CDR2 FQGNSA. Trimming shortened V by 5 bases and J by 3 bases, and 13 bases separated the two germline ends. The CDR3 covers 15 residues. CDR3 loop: CASSPPLLDTGELFF. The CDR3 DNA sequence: TGTGCCAGCAGCCCCCCCCTCCTAGACACCGGGGAGCTGTTTTTT.

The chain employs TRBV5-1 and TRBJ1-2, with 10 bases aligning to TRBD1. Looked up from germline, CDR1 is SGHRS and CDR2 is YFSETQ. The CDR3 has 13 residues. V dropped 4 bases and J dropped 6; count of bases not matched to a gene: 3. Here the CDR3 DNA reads TGCGCCAGCAGCGTGGGGACAGGGGATGGCTACACCTTC. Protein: CASSVGTGDGYTF.

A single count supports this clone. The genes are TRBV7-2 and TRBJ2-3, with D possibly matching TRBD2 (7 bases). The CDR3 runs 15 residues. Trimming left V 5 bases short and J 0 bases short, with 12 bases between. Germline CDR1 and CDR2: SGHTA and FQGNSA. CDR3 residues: CASSPQGGSTDTQYF. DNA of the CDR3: TGTGCCAGCAGCCCACAGGGAGGGAGCACAGATACGCAGTATTTT.

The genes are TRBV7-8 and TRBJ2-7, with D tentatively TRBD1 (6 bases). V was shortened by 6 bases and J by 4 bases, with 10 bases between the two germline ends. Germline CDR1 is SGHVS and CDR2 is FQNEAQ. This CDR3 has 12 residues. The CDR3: CASSIQGYEQYF. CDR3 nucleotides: TGTGCCAGCAGTATACAGGGTTACGAGCAGTACTTC.

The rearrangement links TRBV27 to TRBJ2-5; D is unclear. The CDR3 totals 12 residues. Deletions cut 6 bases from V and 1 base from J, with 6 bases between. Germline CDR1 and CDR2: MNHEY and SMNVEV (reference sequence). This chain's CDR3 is CASRKPQETQYF. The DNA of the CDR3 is TGTGCCAGCAGGAAGCCCCAAGAGACCCAGTACTTC.

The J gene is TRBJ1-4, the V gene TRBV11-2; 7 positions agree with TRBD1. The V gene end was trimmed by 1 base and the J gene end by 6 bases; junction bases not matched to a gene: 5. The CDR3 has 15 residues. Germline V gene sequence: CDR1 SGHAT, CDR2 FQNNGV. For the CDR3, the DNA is TGTGCCAGCAGCTTAGGTAGACAGGGAGATGAAAAACTGTTTTTT. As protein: CASSLGRQGDEKLFF.

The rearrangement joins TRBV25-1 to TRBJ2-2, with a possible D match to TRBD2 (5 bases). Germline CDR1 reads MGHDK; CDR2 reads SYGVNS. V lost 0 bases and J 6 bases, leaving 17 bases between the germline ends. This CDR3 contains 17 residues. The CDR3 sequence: CASSEYDEGRKAGELFF. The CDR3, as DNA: TGTGCCAGCAGTGAATATGACGAAGGGAGAAAGGCCGGGGAGCTGTTTTTT.

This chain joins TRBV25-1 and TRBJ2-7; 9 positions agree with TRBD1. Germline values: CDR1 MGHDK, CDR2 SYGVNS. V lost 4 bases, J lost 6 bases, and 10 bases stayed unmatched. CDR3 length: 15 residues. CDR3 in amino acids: CASSGPGQGAPEQYF. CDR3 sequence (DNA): TGTGCCAGCAGTGGTCCGGGACAGGGCGCCCCCGAGCAGTACTTC.

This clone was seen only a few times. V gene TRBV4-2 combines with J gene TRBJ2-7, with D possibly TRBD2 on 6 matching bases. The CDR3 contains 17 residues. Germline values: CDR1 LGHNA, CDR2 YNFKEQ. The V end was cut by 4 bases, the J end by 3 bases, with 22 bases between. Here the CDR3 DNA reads TGTGCCAGCAGCCCCCGTCTTCGTCAACTGGGGGGCTACGAGCAGTACTTC. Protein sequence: CASSPRLRQLGGYEQYF.

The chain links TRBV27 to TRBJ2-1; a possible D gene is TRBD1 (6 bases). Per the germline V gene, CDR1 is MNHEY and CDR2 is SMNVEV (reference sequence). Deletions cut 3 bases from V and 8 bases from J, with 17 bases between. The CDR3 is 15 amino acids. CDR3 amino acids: CASSFRDINDYEQFF. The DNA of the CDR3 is TGTGCCAGCAGTTTTAGGGACATAAACGATTATGAGCAGTTCTTC.

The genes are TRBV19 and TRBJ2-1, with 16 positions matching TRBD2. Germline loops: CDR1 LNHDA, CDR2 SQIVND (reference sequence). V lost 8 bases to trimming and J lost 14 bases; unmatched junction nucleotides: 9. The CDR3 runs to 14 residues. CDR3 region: CASQAGTSGRAEFF. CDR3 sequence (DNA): TGTGCCAGTCAAGCCGGGACTAGCGGGAGGGCCGAGTTCTTC. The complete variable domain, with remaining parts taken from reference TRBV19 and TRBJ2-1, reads DGGITQSPKYLFRKEGQNVTLSCEQNLNHDAMYWYRQDPGQGLRLIYYSQIVNDFQKGDIAEGYSVSREKKESFPLTVTSAQKNPTAFYLCASQAGTSGRAEFFGPGTRLTVL.

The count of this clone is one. CDR3 amino acids: CASTPGASGGQQFF. CDR3 in DNA: TGTGCCAGCACCCCTGGAGCTAGCGGGGGCCAGCAGTTCTTC. The chain links TRBV2 to TRBJ2-1, with 10 bases identical to TRBD2. Germline lookup yields CDR1 SNHLY and CDR2 FYNNEI. The V gene end was trimmed by 7 bases and the J gene end by 11 bases; junction bases not matched to a gene: 11. The CDR3 length is 14 residues.